The entry below describes one T cell receptor (beta chain). Its matching antigen is unknown. This record belongs to a study of T cells in localized non-small cell lung cancer. Study results and limitations: It was uninvolved adjacent lung that showed the highest T cell clonality, exceeding tumor. Paired adjacent lung recovered a median around 60 of the top 100 tumor clones.

The CDR3 spans 14 residues. Losses at the gene ends were 8 bases for V and 5 bases for J; bases not matched to a gene: 10. The germline gives CDR1 MNHEY, CDR2 SMNVEV (reference sequence). Using immunoSEQ multiplex PCR, the repertoire was profiled, and TCRdb retains in-frame clones only, with some absent. The sample has around 94,000 clones, roughly 89% seen once; the top ten hold roughly 15%. V gene TRBV27 combines with J gene TRBJ1-2; TRBD1 agrees at 8 bases. This clonotype was sampled from a man between 40 and 69 years old with stage I squamous cell lung carcinoma. Sequencing used peripheral blood, obtained before any cancer treatment. CDR3 DNA sequence: TGTGCCAGCCGAAATTCAGGGGGCGGGTATGGCTACACCTTC. Encoded protein: CASRNSGGGYGYTF.